Each of the 28 T cell receptor beta chains below was sequenced from the same sample in a study of cytomegalovirus exposure and HLA in healthy donors. The PCR contained 60 Vbeta and 13 Jbeta primers. Produced via immunoSEQ multiplex PCR; TCRdb's table is partial and in-frame only. The sample yields 160,000 or so clones, roughly 82% seen once. The sample consisted of PBMCs. These receptor sequences come from a man aged 45-65 years in good health and CMV-seropositive.

The rearrangement joins TRBV7-6 to TRBJ2-7, with D maybe TRBD1 (5 bases). This CDR3 is built from 13 residues. V lost 5 bases and J 4 bases, leaving 12 bases between the germline ends. The germline V gene encodes CDR1 SGHVS and CDR2 FNYEAQ. CDR3 DNA: TGTGCCAGCAGCCAGACAGACCTATACGAGCAGTACTTC. Its protein is CASSQTDLYEQYF. Supplemented by reference TRBV7-6 and TRBJ2-7, the full variable domain reads GAGVSQSPRYKVTKRGQDVALRCDPISGHVSLYWYRQALGQGPEFLTYFNYEAQQDKSGLPNDRFSAERPEGSISTLTIQRTEQRDSAMYRCASSQTDLYEQYFGPGTRLTVT.

The chain combines TRBV9 with TRBJ1-2; 7 nucleotides match TRBD1. Germline V gives CDR1 SGDLS, CDR2 YYNGEE. Unmatched junction bases numbered 10, after V lost 0 bases and J lost 8 bases. The CDR3 extends over 15 amino acids. The CDR3, as DNA: TGTGCCAGCAGCGTAGTTGCGACAGGGCAAGTCGGCTACACCTTC. Translating it yields CASSVVATGQVGYTF.

This CDR3 is CASSVPGRQGTFF. The CDR3, as DNA: TGTGCCAGCAGTGTTCCGGGTAGACAGGGGACTTTCTTT. V is TRBV25-1 and J is TRBJ1-1; 8 bases line up with TRBD1. This CDR3 comprises 13 residues. J lost 12 bases, V lost 4 bases, and 10 bases had no gene match. Germline V gives CDR1 MGHDK, CDR2 SYGVNS.

The chain combines TRBV11-3 with TRBJ2-2; 7 nucleotides align to TRBD2. Trimming cost V 2 bases and J 5 bases; bases outside gene matches: 2. Germline CDR1 is SGHNT and CDR2 is YENEEA. CDR3 length: 14 residues. CDR3 nucleotide sequence: TGTGCCAGCAGCTTAAGGGGAGGGACCGGGGAGCTGTTTTTT. It codes for CASSLRGGTGELFF.

The chain has TRBV6-5 and TRBJ1-1, with a tentative D call TRBD1 (5 bases). V lost 5 bases and J 3 bases, leaving 10 bases between the germline ends. The CDR3 has 13 amino acids. CDR1 is MNHEY and CDR2 is SVGAGI in the germline V gene. The CDR3 bases are TGTGCCAGCAGTCGCATCAGGGACACTGAAGCTTTCTTT. It yields the protein CASSRIRDTEAFF.

The chain has TRBV9 and TRBJ2-1; 9 nucleotides agree with TRBD2. This CDR3 comprises 15 residues. Unmatched junction bases numbered 3, after V lost 0 bases and J lost 5 bases. Germline CDR1 is SGDLS and CDR2 is YYNGEE. CDR3 region: CASSVGTSAHNEQFF. The DNA for the CDR3 is TGTGCCAGCAGCGTAGGGACTAGCGCCCACAATGAGCAGTTCTTC. The full variable domain, completed using reference TRBV9 and TRBJ2-1, is DSGVTQTPKHLITATGQRVTLRCSPRSGDLSVYWYQQSLDQGLQFLIQYYNGEERAKGNILERFSAQQFPDLHSELNLSSLELGDSALYFCASSVGTSAHNEQFFGPGTRLTVL.

V is TRBV19 and J is TRBJ2-1, with D possibly matching TRBD1 (6 bases). This CDR3 has 14 amino acids. Germline V gene sequence: CDR1 LNHDA, CDR2 SQIVND (reference sequence). The V and J ends lost 3 bases and 15 bases respectively, with 21 bases between them. This CDR3 is CASSMRQADVGAFF. Written as DNA, the CDR3 is TGTGCCAGTAGTATGCGACAGGCAGATGTGGGGGCGTTCTTC.

The rearrangement joins TRBV2 to TRBJ1-1, with unresolved D. CDR1 is SNHLY and CDR2 is FYNNEI in the germline V gene. This CDR3 spans 11 amino acids. V was pared by 6 bases and J by 3 bases, with 5 bases between. The CDR3 sequence is CASSKHTEAFF. CDR3 nucleotides: TGTGCCAGCAGCAAGCACACTGAAGCTTTCTTT.

The V call is TRBV5-8, the J call TRBJ2-2, with 8 bases fitting TRBD1. The germline CDR1 and CDR2 sequences are SGHTS and YDEGEE. With 1 base clipped from V and 3 bases from J, the junction kept 8 bases outside the gene matches. The CDR3 totals 17 residues. Here the CDR3 reads CASSLNPGTGHTGELFF. In DNA, the CDR3 is TGTGCCAGCAGCTTGAATCCCGGGACAGGTCACACCGGGGAGCTGTTTTTT.

The chain combines TRBV7-9 with TRBJ2-3; D not certain. The CDR3 sequence is 15 residues long. The V gene's germline CDR1 is SEHNR and CDR2 FQNEAQ (reference sequence). With 7 bases removed from V and 0 bases from J, the gap between germline ends came to 14 bases. CDR3 sequence: CASTLSGSSTDTQYF. For the CDR3, the DNA is TGTGCCAGCACTCTTTCAGGATCCAGCACAGATACGCAGTATTTT.

As regards this clone: The junction shows a germline mismatch at one end, possibly a read error. V gene TRBV7-9 combines with J gene TRBJ2-7, with D perhaps matching TRBD1 (7 bases). Germline V gene data show CDR1 as SEHNR and CDR2 as FQNEAQ (reference sequence). The CDR3 has 15 amino acids. The CDR3 is CSSQKEGAKSYEQYF. CDR3 DNA: TGTTCCAGTCAGAAGGAGGGGGCTAAGTCCTACGAGCAGTACTTC.

V gene TRBV11-3 combines with J gene TRBJ2-7; 7 bases map to TRBD1. Germline CDR1 and CDR2: SGHNT and YENEEA. V dropped 1 base and J dropped 0; count of bases not matched to a gene: 6. The CDR3 extends over 16 amino acids. The CDR3 here is CASSLGAGGTSYEQYF. CDR3 DNA: TGTGCCAGCAGCTTAGGGGCAGGGGGTACCTCCTACGAGCAGTACTTC.

The chain links TRBV11-2 to TRBJ2-7; D is unclear. This CDR3 contains 13 residues. Germline CDR1 is SGHAT and CDR2 is FQNNGV. The ends were cut back, 0 bases at V and 3 bases at J, with 6 bases in the middle. As DNA, the CDR3 is TGTGCCAGCAGCTTAGATTTCGGCTACGAGCAGTACTTC. It codes for CASSLDFGYEQYF.

The gene calls are TRBV28 and TRBJ2-7, with 7 bases aligning to TRBD1. This CDR3 has 13 residues. CDR1 and CDR2 from the germline V gene are MDHEN and SYDVKM. Trimming at V came to 4 bases and at J to 4 bases, leaving 4 bases not matched to a gene. CDR3 sequence (DNA): TGTGCCAGCAGTTCGGGACAGAATTACGAGCAGTACTTC. Protein sequence: CASSSGQNYEQYF.

V is TRBV12-2 and J is TRBJ2-7; TRBD2 was called by the table and not checked on the DNA. TRBV12-2 represents a pseudogene. This CDR3 is 15 amino acids long. The CDR3 reads CASRLLPGDSYEQYF. The CDR3 DNA reads as TGTGCAAGTCGCTTACTCCCGGGAGATAGTTACGAGCAGTACTTC.

The genes are TRBV18 and TRBJ1-5; TRBD1 might be the D (5 bases). Trimming cost V 3 bases and J 0 bases, with 15 bases left between them. Germline V CDR1 and CDR2: KGHSH, LQKENI. CDR3 size: 17 residues. CDR3 loop: CASSPGGGAHSNQPQHF. The CDR3 coding sequence is TGTGCCAGCTCACCGGGTGGAGGGGCACATAGCAATCAGCCCCAGCATTTT. The entire variable domain, with the rest obtained from reference TRBV18 and TRBJ1-5, is as follows: NAGVMQNPRHLVRRRGQEARLRCSPMKGHSHVYWYRQLPEEGLKFMVYLQKENIIDESGMPKERFSAEFPKEGPSILRIQQVVRGDSAAYFCASSPGGGAHSNQPQHFGDGTRLSIL.

V gene TRBV5-6 combines with J gene TRBJ2-5, with 11 bases identical to TRBD2. CDR1 is SGHDT, CDR2 YYEEEE, per germline. The CDR3 spans 16 residues. The trim removed 3 bases at V and 1 base at J, leaving 5 bases unmatched. CDR3 in DNA: TGTGCCAGCAGCTCGGCTAGCGGGGGGACCCAAGAGACCCAGTACTTC. Translation gives CASSSASGGTQETQYF.

The genes are TRBV13 and TRBJ2-2; TRBD2 matches at 7 bases. Trimming removed 5 bases from V and 0 bases from J; junction bases left unmatched: 6. CDR3 size: 16 residues. Germline-derived CDR1 and CDR2 are PRHDT and FYEKMQ (reference sequence). CDR3 nucleotide sequence: TGTGCCAGCAGCCCCAGGGAGGGTTCGAACACCGGGGAGCTGTTTTTT. This codes for CASSPREGSNTGELFF.

The J gene is TRBJ1-1, the V gene TRBV6-5; the D gene is possibly TRBD1 (5 bases). The CDR3 has 13 amino acids. Germline assignment: CDR1 MNHEY and CDR2 SVGAGI. Trimming removed 6 bases from V and 2 bases from J, with 10 bases in between. The CDR3, as DNA: TGTGCCAGCAGCGAACAGGATAACACTGAAGCTTTCTTT. This encodes CASSEQDNTEAFF.

This chain connects TRBV6-6 to TRBJ1-2; TRBD1 aligns across 7 bases. Germline trimming cut 0 bases from V and 7 bases from J; bases unmatched to any gene: 5. Germline CDR1 and CDR2: MNHNY and SVGAGI (reference sequence). The CDR3 is 14 residues long. CDR3 coding DNA: TGTGCCAGCAGTTACTCGGGGACAGATGCTGGCTACACCTTC. Encoded protein: CASSYSGTDAGYTF.

The chain carries TRBV28 and TRBJ1-5; 8 nucleotides line up with TRBD1. In germline, CDR1 is MDHEN, CDR2 SYDVKM. V was pared by 5 bases and J by 9 bases, with 9 bases of the junction left unmatched. CDR3 length: 14 residues. The chain's CDR3 is CASSRAGGERPQHF. The CDR3 DNA reads as TGTGCCAGCAGTAGGGCAGGGGGCGAGAGGCCCCAGCATTTT.

CDR3 loop: CASSFVDWAPETQYF. CDR3 DNA: TGTGCCAGCAGCTTTGTGGACTGGGCTCCAGAGACCCAGTACTTC. J is TRBJ2-5 and V is TRBV5-4, with D perhaps matching TRBD2 (5 bases). This CDR3 comprises 15 residues. In germline, CDR1 is SGHNT, CDR2 YYREEE (reference sequence). Trimming took off 2 bases at V and 4 bases at J, with 15 bases between the two ends.

The V gene is TRBV28, the J gene TRBJ1-1, with a tentative D call TRBD1 (5 bases). V shed 3 bases and J shed 4 bases, with 12 bases lying between them. The CDR3 is 14 residues long. Germline CDR1 is MDHEN and CDR2 is SYDVKM. CDR3 residues: CASSLEGRSTEAFF. CDR3 DNA: TGTGCCAGCAGTTTGGAGGGACGGTCCACTGAAGCTTTCTTT.

The gene calls are TRBV5-1 and TRBJ1-4; possibly TRBD1 for D (6 bases). This CDR3 spans 15 amino acids. V dropped 0 bases and J dropped 8 bases, with 14 bases sitting between them. CDR1 is SGHRS, CDR2 YFSETQ, per germline. For the CDR3, the DNA is TGCGCCAGCAGCTTGGCGGGGGGCGAGGAGGAAAAACTGTTTTTT. Translated, it gives CASSLAGGEEEKLFF. The entire variable domain, with the rest obtained from reference TRBV5-1 and TRBJ1-4, is as follows: KAGVTQTPRYLIKTRGQQVTLSCSPISGHRSVSWYQQTPGQGLQFLFEYFSETQRNKGNFPGRFSGRQFSNSRSEMNVSTLELGDSALYLCASSLAGGEEEKLFFGSGTQLSVL.

The chain employs TRBV5-4 and TRBJ2-5; 10 bases are a match to TRBD2. Germline-derived CDR1 and CDR2 are SGHNT and YYREEE (reference sequence). The CDR3 is made up of 17 amino acids. V shed 4 bases and J 7 bases; nucleotides not matched to a gene: 16. The CDR3 is CASSPPGLAHRNGTQYF. In nucleotides, the CDR3 is TGTGCCAGCAGCCCTCCGGGACTAGCGCACCGAAACGGGACCCAGTACTTC.

This sequence joins TRBV5-6 and TRBJ1-1, with unresolved D. The germline V gene has CDR1 SGHDT and CDR2 YYEEEE. The CDR3 is 12 amino acids. V was trimmed by 4 bases and J by 0 bases, leaving 4 bases between them. For the CDR3, the DNA is TGTGCCAGCAGCCTAGTGAACACTGAAGCTTTCTTT. Translated, it gives CASSLVNTEAFF.

This chain connects TRBV6-1 to TRBJ2-5; D is possibly TRBD2 (6 bases). V gave up 7 bases and J gave up 4 bases, with 16 bases separating them. The CDR3 has 14 residues. The germline V gene has CDR1 MNHNS and CDR2 SASEGT. The CDR3 loop reads CASIPYRERETQYF. CDR3 DNA sequence: TGTGCCAGCATCCCATACCGGGAGAGAGAGACCCAGTACTTC.

This sequence joins TRBV19 and TRBJ2-7; TRBD2 might be the D (5 bases). V was trimmed by 5 bases and J by 2 bases, leaving 13 bases between them. The CDR3 is made up of 14 amino acids. The germline V gene has CDR1 LNHDA and CDR2 SQIVND (reference sequence). The CDR3 spells CASSGGSSPYEQYF. The CDR3 DNA is TGTGCCAGTAGTGGAGGTTCGAGCCCCTACGAGCAGTACTTC.